This record concerns one T cell receptor beta chain sequence. Antigen: not known. The source of the sample is a study of cytomegalovirus exposure and HLA in healthy donors. Study findings and constraints: Three CMV-associated chains proved CMV antigen-specific in vitro. A prior analysis recorded that most TCR beta V segments were productive about 87% or about 30% of the time. Among TCR sequences, most were rare, though some public TCRs appeared in many donors.

Trimming cost V 4 bases and J 7 bases; bases outside gene matches: 13. Per the germline V gene, CDR1 is MNHEY and CDR2 is SVGAGI. This CDR3 is 15 amino acids long. The PCR made use of 60 Vbeta and 13 Jbeta primers. The data were produced by immunoSEQ multiplex PCR, yet TCRdb's version contains in-frame clones alone and is incomplete. The sample lists about 130,000 clones, roughly four fifths seen once, with 10% to 12% in the top ten. Though probably carrying unrecorded immune exposures, donors were nominally healthy at sampling. The sequence was obtained from a male donor in good health and CMV-seropositive. The sample taken for sequencing was PBMCs. The chain has TRBV6-5 and TRBJ2-7; 7 bases fit TRBD1. CDR3 nucleotides: TGTGCCAGCAGTTCTGGTAGAACAGGGGTTGAGGAGCAGTACTTC. Protein product: CASSSGRTGVEEQYF.